This is a list of T cell receptor beta chains from one sample in a study of OX40 agonist ivuxolimab in advanced cancers. The assay was immunoSEQ multiplex PCR, and TCRdb's table has in-frame clones only and misses some. The data show 15,000 to 20,000 clones, roughly 77% seen once. Sequenced material: CD4+ or CD8+ T cells sorted from blood, taken in a trial of the OX40 agonist ivuxolimab. The receptors originated from an adult with an advanced solid tumor such as melanoma, head and neck, liver or kidney cancer. Each CDR3 is given with its conserved first and last residue. The order of the fields is J gene, V gene, D gene, clone size, CDR3 protein, CDR3 DNA. The D gene is left open where the match is weak. The size of a clone is reported for some rows only, either as once, few or many, or as a class for expanded clones.

TRBJ2-7,TRBV7-9,-,-,CASSPGDEQYF,TGTGCCAGCAGCCCCGGAGACGAGCAGTACTTC
TRBJ2-7,TRBV9,TRBD1,-,CASSPWDREDDEQYF,TGTGCCAGCAGCCCCTGGGACAGGGAGGACGACGAGCAGTACTTC
TRBJ1-5,TRBV27,-,-,CASSLRPGADQPQHF,TGTGCCAGCAGTCTGCGCCCCGGGGCAGATCAGCCCCAGCATTTT
TRBJ2-6,TRBV28,TRBD1,-,CASSKTGAGANVLTF,TGTGCCAGCAGTAAAACAGGGGCTGGGGCCAACGTCCTGACTTTC
TRBJ1-2,TRBV5-1,-,-,CASSLEVPLDGYTF,TGCGCCAGCAGCTTGGAGGTTCCCTTGGATGGCTACACCTTC
TRBJ2-7,TRBV30,TRBD1,-,CAWSAGTGGHEQYF,TGTGCCTGGAGTGCCGGGACAGGGGGCCACGAGCAGTACTTC
TRBJ2-3,TRBV5-4,TRBD2,once,CASSLAISGGATDTQYF,TGTGCCAGCAGCTTGGCGATTAGCGGGGGGGCGACAGATACGCAGTATTTT
TRBJ1-2,TRBV6-4,TRBD1,-,CASSLHSTGNYGYTF,TGTGCCAGCAGTCTACACTCGACAGGGAACTATGGCTACACCTTC
TRBJ1-5,TRBV7-8,TRBD1,few,CASSLSRTGGQPQHF,TGTGCCAGCAGCTTATCACGGACAGGCGGACAGCCCCAGCATTTT
TRBJ2-5,TRBV5-1,-,-,CASSLDLGVGETQYF,TGCGCCAGCAGCTTGGACCTTGGGGTTGGGGAGACCCAGTACTTC
TRBJ2-5,TRBV7-8,TRBD1,-,CASSPGGTGLAETQYF,TGTGCCAGCAGCCCTGGGGGGACAGGGCTGGCCGAGACCCAGTACTTC
TRBJ2-2,TRBV27,-,-,CASSLVPGELFF,TGTGCCAGCAGTTTAGTCCCCGGGGAGCTGTTTTTT
TRBJ2-7,TRBV27,-,-,CASSLVVRTEQYF,TGTGCCAGCAGTTTAGTTGTACGGACCGAGCAGTACTTC
TRBJ2-5,TRBV7-9,-,once,CASSFRERGLETQYF,TGTGCCAGCAGCTTCCGGGAGAGGGGTTTAGAGACCCAGTACTTC
TRBJ1-2,TRBV18,TRBD1,-,CASSPTGQGTGRGYTF,TGTGCCAGCTCGCCCACTGGACAGGGTACGGGGCGTGGCTACACCTTC
TRBJ2-3,TRBV25-1,TRBD2,-,CASSPEETGGLDTQYF,TGTGCCAGCAGCCCGGAAGAGACGGGGGGTTTAGATACGCAGTATTTT
TRBJ2-7,TRBV7-9,-,-,CASSNQGSSYEQYF,TGTGCCAGCAGCAACCAGGGGAGCTCCTACGAGCAGTACTTC
TRBJ1-5,TRBV5-5,-,hyperexpanded,CASKLGVGPQPQHF,TGTGCCAGCAAACTGGGAGTCGGGCCCCAGCCCCAGCATTTT
TRBJ1-4,TRBV7-9,TRBD1,-,CASSLKTGPNEKLFF,TGTGCCAGCAGCTTAAAGACAGGGCCTAATGAAAAACTGTTTTTT
TRBJ2-2,TRBV27,-,-,CASSPQQGNTGELFF,TGTGCCAGCAGTCCCCAACAGGGGAACACCGGGGAGCTGTTTTTT
TRBJ1-3,TRBV4-1,TRBD1,-,CASSQEGQGVGNTIYF,TGCGCCAGCAGCCAAGAGGGACAGGGAGTTGGAAACACCATATATTTT
TRBJ2-5,TRBV5-1,TRBD1,-,CASSWVGTGLPFQETQYF,TGCGCCAGCAGCTGGGTTGGGACAGGTCTGCCATTTCAAGAGACCCAGTACTTC
TRBJ1-1,TRBV30,-,-,CACTVERNTEAFF,TGTGCCTGTACCGTCGAGAGGAACACTGAAGCTTTCTTT
TRBJ2-2,TRBV6-5,-,-,CASSYSTFAGGELFF,TGTGCCAGCAGTTACTCGACATTCGCGGGAGGGGAGCTGTTTTTT
TRBJ2-4,TRBV7-2,-,-,CASSGGGRPGDIQYF,TGTGCCAGCAGCGGTGGAGGAAGACCAGGGGACATTCAGTACTTC
TRBJ2-1,TRBV27,-,-,CASSLKSYNEQFF,TGTGCCAGCAGTTTGAAGTCCTACAATGAGCAGTTCTTC
TRBJ2-1,TRBV27,-,-,CASSLRGSYNEQFF,TGTGCCAGCAGTTTAAGGGGATCCTACAATGAGCAGTTCTTC
TRBJ2-5,TRBV21-1,-,-,CASSKVLIAGGKETQYF,TGTGCCAGCAGCAAGGTCCTCATAGCGGGGGGGAAAGAGACCCAGTACTTC
TRBJ2-3,TRBV27,TRBD2,-,CASNLAGGATDTQYF,TGTGCCAGCAACCTGGCGGGGGGGGCCACAGATACGCAGTATTTT
TRBJ2-7,TRBV30,-,-,CAWGTYEQYF,TGTGCCTGGGGTACCTACGAGCAGTACTTC
TRBJ2-5,TRBV27,TRBD1,-,CASSFRDRGQETQYF,TGTGCCAGCAGTTTCCGGGACAGGGGGCAAGAGACCCAGTACTTC
TRBJ2-2,TRBV6-1,-,-,CASTPWTANTGELFF,TGTGCCAGCACTCCCTGGACGGCGAACACCGGGGAGCTGTTTTTT
TRBJ2-7,TRBV4-1,-,-,CASSQGGPKSSYEQYF,TGCGCCAGCAGCCAAGGAGGACCGAAGAGCTCCTACGAGCAGTACTTC
TRBJ2-1,TRBV9,TRBD2,once,CASSASGTYNEQFF,TGTGCCAGCAGCGCAAGCGGGACTTACAATGAGCAGTTCTTC
TRBJ2-1,TRBV30,-,-,CAWSTWTAYNEQFF,TGTGCCTGGAGTACATGGACAGCCTACAATGAGCAGTTCTTC
TRBJ1-1,TRBV7-9,-,large,CASSGKQGMNTEAFF,TGTGCCAGCAGCGGAAAACAGGGTATGAACACTGAAGCTTTCTTT
TRBJ2-3,TRBV9,TRBD2,once,CASSILAGGTLDTQYF,TGTGCCAGCAGCATCCTAGCGGGAGGGACCTTAGATACGCAGTATTTT
TRBJ2-7,TRBV27,TRBD1,-,CASSGTGGDEQYF,TGTGCCAGCAGTGGGACAGGGGGCGACGAGCAGTACTTC
TRBJ1-3,TRBV27,-,-,CASRGDISGNTIYF,TGTGCCAGCAGAGGGGACATCTCTGGAAACACCATATATTTT
TRBJ1-2,TRBV29-1,-,-,CSVGQGDGYTF,TGCAGCGTTGGTCAGGGAGATGGCTACACCTTC
TRBJ2-1,TRBV7-3,TRBD1,-,CASSTGGNEQFF,TGTGCCAGCAGCACAGGGGGCAATGAGCAGTTCTTC
TRBJ1-1,TRBV7-6,-,few,CASSSTGNEAFF,TGTGCCAGCAGCTCGACAGGAAATGAAGCTTTCTTT
TRBJ2-2,TRBV5-6,-,few,CASSWGSGELFF,TGTGCCAGCAGCTGGGGGAGCGGGGAGCTGTTTTTT
TRBJ2-1,TRBV6-1,-,-,CASSTLEGLYNEQFF,TGTGCCAGCAGTACCCTTGAGGGACTGTACAATGAGCAGTTCTTC
TRBJ2-7,TRBV21-1,-,-,CASSTWTGAAYEQYF,TGTGCCAGCAGCACCTGGACAGGCGCCGCCTACGAGCAGTACTTC